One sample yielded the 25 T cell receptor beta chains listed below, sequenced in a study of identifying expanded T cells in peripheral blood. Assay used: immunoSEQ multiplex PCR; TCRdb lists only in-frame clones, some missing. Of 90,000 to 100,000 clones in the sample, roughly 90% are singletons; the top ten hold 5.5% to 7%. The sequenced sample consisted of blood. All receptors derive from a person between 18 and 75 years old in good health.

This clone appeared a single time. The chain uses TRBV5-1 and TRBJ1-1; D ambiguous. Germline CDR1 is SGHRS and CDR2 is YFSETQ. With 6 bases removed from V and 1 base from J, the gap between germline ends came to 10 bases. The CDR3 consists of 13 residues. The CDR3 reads CASTPYGNTEAFF. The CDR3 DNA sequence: TGCGCCAGCACTCCATACGGGAACACTGAAGCTTTCTTT.

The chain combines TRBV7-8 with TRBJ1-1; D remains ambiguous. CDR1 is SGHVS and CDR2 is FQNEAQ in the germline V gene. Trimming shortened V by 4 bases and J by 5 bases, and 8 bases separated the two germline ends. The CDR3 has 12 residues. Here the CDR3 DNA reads TGTGCCAGCAGCTCCTTTGGGACTGAAGCTTTCTTT. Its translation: CASSSFGTEAFF.

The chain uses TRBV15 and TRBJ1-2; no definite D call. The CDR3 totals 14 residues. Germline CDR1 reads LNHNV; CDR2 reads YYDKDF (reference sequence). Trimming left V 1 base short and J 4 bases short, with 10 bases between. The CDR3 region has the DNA TGTGCCACCAGCAGAGTCACCCAGACCTATGGCTACACCTTC. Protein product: CATSRVTQTYGYTF. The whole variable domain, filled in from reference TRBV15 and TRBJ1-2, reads DAMVIQNPRYQVTQFGKPVTLSCSQTLNHNVMYWYQQKSSQAPKLLFHYYDKDFNNEADTPDNFQSRRPNTSFCFLDIRSPGLGDTAMYLCATSRVTQTYGYTFGSGTRLTVV.

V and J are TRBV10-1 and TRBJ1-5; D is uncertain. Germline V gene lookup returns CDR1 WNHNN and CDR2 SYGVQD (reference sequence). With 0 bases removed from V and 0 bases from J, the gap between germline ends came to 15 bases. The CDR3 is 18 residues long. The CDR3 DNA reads TGCGCCAGCAGTGAGTCGATAAGCGGACTCTATAGCAATCAGCCCCAGCATTTT. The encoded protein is CASSESISGLYSNQPQHF.

CDR3 nucleotide sequence: TGTGCCAGCGGGATCGGGACAGGGCTCACAGATACGCAGTATTTT. It translates to CASGIGTGLTDTQYF. The chain employs TRBV18 and TRBJ2-3; 9 positions match TRBD1. CDR3 size: 15 residues. CDR1 is KGHSH and CDR2 is LQKENI in the germline V gene. After removal of 8 bases from V and 2 bases from J, the junction contained 8 bases not matched to a gene.

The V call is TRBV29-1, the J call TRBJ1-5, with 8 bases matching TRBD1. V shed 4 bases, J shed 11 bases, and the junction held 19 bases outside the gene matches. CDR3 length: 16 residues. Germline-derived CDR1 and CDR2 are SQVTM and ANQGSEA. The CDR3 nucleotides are TGCAGCGTTGTTCAGGGGGCGAAGATCTTTGGGGGAGCCCAGCATTTT. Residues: CSVVQGAKIFGGAQHF. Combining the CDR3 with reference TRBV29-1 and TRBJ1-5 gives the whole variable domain SAVISQKPSRDICQRGTSLTIQCQVDSQVTMMFWYRQQPGQSLTLIATANQGSEATYESGFVIDKFPISRPNLTFSTLTVSNMSPEDSSIYLCSVVQGAKIFGGAQHFGDGTRLSIL.

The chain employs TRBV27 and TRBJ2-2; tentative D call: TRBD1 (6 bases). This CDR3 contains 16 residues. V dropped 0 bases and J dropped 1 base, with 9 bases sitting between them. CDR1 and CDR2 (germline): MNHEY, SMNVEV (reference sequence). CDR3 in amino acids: CASSLSNRVNTGELFF. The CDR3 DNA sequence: TGTGCCAGCAGTTTATCCAACAGGGTGAACACCGGGGAGCTGTTTTTT.

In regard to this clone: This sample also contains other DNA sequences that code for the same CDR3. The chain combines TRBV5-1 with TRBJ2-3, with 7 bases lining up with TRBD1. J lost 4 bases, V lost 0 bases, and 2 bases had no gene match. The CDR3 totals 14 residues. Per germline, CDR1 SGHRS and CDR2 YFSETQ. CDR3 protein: CASSLGQGPDTQYF. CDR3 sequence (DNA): TGCGCCAGCAGCTTGGGACAGGGTCCAGATACGCAGTATTTT.

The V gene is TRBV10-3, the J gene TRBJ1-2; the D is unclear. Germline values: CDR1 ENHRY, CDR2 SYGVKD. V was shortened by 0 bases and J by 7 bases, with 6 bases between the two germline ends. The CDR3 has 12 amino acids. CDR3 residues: CAISESLFGYTF. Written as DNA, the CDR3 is TGTGCCATCAGTGAGTCTCTGTTTGGCTACACCTTC.

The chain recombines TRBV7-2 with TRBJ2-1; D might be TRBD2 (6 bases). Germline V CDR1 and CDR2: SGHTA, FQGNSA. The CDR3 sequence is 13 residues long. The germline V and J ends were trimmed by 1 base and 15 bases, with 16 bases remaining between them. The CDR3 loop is CASSLGGNKPRFF. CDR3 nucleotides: TGTGCCAGCAGCTTAGGCGGGAATAAGCCTCGGTTCTTC.

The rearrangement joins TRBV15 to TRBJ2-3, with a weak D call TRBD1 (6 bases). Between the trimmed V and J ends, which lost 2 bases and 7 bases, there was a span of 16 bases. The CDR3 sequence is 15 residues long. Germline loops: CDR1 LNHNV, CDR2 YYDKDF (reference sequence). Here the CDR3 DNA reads TGTGCCACCAGCAGACAGGATACAGGGTTCAATACGCAGTATTTT. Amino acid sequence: CATSRQDTGFNTQYF.

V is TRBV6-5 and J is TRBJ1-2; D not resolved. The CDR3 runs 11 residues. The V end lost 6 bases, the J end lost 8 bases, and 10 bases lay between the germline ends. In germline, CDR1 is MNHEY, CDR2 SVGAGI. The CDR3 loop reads CASRDSGGYTF. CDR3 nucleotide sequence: TGTGCCAGCAGGGACTCCGGAGGCTACACCTTC.

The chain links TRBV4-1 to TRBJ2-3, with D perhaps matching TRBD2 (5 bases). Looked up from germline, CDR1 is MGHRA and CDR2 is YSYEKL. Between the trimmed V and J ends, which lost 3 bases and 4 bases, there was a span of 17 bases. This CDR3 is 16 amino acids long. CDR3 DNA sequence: TGCGCCAGCAGCCAGTCCCTAGCTTTAGTATCAGATACGCAGTATTTT. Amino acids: CASSQSLALVSDTQYF.

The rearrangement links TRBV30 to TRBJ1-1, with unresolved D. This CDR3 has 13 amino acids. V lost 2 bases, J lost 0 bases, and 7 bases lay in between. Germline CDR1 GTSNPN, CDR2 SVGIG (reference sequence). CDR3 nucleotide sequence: TGTGCCTGGAGTCAACAGATGAACACTGAAGCTTTCTTT. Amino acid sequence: CAWSQQMNTEAFF.

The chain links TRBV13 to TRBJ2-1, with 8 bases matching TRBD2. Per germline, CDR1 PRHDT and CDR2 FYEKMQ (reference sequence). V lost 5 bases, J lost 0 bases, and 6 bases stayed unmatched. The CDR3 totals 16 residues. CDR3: CASSPLAGSSYNEQFF. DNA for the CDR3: TGTGCCAGCAGCCCCTTAGCGGGAAGCTCCTACAATGAGCAGTTCTTC.

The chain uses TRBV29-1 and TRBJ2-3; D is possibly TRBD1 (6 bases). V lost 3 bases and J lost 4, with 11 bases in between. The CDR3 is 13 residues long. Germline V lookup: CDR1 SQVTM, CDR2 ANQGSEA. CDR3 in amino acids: CSVDSPGADTQYF. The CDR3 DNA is TGCAGCGTTGATTCGCCAGGGGCAGATACGCAGTATTTT.

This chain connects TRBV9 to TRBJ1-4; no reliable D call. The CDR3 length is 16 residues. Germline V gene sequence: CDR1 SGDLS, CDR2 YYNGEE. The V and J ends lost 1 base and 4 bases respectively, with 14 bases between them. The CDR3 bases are TGTGCCAGCAGCGTAACCGCCGGGTCTCTTAATGAAAAACTGTTTTTT. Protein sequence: CASSVTAGSLNEKLFF.

CDR3 nucleotide sequence: TGTGCCAGCAGTGTCCATACAGAATCACCCCTCCACTTT. Its protein product is CASSVHTESPLHF. The chain has TRBV6-5 and TRBJ1-6; no definite D call. V lost 5 bases and J 10 bases, leaving 12 bases between the germline ends. This CDR3 comprises 13 residues. Germline-derived CDR1 and CDR2 are MNHEY and SVGAGI.

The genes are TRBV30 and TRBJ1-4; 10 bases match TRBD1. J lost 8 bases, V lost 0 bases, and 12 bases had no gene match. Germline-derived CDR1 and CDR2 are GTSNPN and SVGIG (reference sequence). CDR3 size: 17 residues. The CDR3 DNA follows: TGTGCCTGGAGTGTAGACCTCGGGACAGGGGTTGGCGAAAAACTGTTTTTT. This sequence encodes CAWSVDLGTGVGEKLFF.

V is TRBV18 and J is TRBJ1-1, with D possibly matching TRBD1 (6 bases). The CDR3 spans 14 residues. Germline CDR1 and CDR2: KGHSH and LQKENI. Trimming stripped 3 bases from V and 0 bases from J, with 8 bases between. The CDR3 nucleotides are TGTGCCAGCTCACCCACAGGGATGAACACTGAAGCTTTCTTT. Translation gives CASSPTGMNTEAFF. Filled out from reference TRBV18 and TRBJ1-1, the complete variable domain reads NAGVMQNPRHLVRRRGQEARLRCSPMKGHSHVYWYRQLPEEGLKFMVYLQKENIIDESGMPKERFSAEFPKEGPSILRIQQVVRGDSAAYFCASSPTGMNTEAFFGQGTRLTVV.

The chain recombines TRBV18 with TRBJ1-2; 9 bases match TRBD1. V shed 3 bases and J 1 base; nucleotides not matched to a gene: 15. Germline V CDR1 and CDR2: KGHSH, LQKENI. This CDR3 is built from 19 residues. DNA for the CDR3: TGTGCCAGCTCACCCCTGGGCGGGACAGGGCTTGGAGGTAACTATGGCTACACCTTC. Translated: CASSPLGGTGLGGNYGYTF.

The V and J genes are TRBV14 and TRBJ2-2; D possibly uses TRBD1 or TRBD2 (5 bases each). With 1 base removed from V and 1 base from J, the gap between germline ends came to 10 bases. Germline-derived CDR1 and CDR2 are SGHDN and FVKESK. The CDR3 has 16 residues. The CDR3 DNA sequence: TGTGCCAGCAGCCAAGTCCGGGGCCGGAACACCGGGGAGCTGTTTTTT. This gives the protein CASSQVRGRNTGELFF.

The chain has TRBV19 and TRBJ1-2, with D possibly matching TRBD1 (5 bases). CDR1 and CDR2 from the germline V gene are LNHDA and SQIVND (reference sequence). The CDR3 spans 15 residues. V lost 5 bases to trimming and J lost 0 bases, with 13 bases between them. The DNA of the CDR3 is TGTGCCAGTAGTCCGGGGCCCGCAGCTAACTATGGCTACACCTTC. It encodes CASSPGPAANYGYTF.

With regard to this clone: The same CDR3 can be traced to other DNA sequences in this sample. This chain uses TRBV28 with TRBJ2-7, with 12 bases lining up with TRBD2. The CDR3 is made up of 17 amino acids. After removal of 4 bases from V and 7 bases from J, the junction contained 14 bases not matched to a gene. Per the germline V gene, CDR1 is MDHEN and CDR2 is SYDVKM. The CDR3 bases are TGTGCCAGCAGTTGGTGGAGGCTAGCGGGAGGGCCTGGGGAGCAGTACTTC. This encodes CASSWWRLAGGPGEQYF.

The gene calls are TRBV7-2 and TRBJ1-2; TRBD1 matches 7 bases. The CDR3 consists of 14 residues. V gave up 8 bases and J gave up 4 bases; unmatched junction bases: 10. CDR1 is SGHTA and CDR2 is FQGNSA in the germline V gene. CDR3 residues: CASGFEGAIYGYTF. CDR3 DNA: TGTGCCAGCGGTTTTGAGGGGGCCATCTATGGCTACACCTTC.